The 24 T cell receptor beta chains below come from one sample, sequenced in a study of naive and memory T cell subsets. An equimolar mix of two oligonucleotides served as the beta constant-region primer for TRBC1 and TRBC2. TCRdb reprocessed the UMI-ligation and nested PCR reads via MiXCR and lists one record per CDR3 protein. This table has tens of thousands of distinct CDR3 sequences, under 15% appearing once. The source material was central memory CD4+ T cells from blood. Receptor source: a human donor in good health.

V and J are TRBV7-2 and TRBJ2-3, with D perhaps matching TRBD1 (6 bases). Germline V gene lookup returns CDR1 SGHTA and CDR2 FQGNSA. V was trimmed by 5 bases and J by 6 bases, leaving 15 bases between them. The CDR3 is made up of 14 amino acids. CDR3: CASSTNRVGDTQYF. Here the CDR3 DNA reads TGTGCCAGCAGCACAAACAGGGTTGGGGATACGCAGTATTTT.

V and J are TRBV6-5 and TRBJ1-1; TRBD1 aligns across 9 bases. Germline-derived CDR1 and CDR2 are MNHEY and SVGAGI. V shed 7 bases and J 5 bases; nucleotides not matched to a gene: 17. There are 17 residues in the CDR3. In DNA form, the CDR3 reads TGTGCCAGCAAATCACTACGGGGGGACAGGGCTCGGACTGAAGCTTTCTTT. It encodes CASKSLRGDRARTEAFF.

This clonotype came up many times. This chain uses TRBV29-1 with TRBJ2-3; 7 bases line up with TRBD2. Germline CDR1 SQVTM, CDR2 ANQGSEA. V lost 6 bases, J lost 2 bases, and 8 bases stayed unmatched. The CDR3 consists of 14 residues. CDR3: CSVDGGGFTDTQYF. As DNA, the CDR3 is TGCAGCGTCGATGGGGGAGGGTTCACAGATACGCAGTATTTT.

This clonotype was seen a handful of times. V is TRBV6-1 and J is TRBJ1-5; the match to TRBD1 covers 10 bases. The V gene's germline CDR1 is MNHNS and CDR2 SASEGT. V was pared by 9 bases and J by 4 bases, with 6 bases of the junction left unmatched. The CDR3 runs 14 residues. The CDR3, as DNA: TGTGCCAGTTTTGAGGGACAGGGGAATCAGCCCCAGCATTTT. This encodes CASFEGQGNQPQHF.

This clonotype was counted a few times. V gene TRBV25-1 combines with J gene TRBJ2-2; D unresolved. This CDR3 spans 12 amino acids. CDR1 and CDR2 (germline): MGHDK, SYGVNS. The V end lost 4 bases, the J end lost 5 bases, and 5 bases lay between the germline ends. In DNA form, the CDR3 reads TGTGCCAGCAGTGTCAGTACCGGGGAGCTGTTTTTT. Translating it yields CASSVSTGELFF.

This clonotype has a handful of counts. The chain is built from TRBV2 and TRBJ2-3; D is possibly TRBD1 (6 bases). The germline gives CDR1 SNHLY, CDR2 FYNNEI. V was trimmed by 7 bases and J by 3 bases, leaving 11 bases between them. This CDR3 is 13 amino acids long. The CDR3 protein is CASMQGLTDTQYF. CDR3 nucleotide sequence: TGTGCCAGCATGCAGGGGTTGACAGATACGCAGTATTTT. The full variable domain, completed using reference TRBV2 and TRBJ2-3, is EPEVTQTPSHQVTQMGQEVILRCVPISNHLYFYWYRQILGQKVEFLVSFYNNEISEKSEIFDDQFSVERPDGSNFTLKIRSTKLEDSAMYFCASMQGLTDTQYFGPGTRLTVL.

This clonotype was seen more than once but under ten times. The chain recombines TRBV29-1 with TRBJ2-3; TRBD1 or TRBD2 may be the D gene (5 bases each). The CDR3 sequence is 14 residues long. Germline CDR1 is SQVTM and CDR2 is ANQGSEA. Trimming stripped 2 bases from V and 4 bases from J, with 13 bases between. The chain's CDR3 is CSVEWGSLADTQYF. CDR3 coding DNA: TGCAGCGTTGAATGGGGGAGTCTGGCAGATACGCAGTATTTT.

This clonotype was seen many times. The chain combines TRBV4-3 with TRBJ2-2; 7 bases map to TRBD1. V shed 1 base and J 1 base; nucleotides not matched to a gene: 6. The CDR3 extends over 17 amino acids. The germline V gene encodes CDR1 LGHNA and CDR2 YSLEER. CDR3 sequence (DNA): TGCGCCAGCAGCCAAGTAATGGGGACAGAGAACACCGGGGAGCTGTTTTTT. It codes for CASSQVMGTENTGELFF.

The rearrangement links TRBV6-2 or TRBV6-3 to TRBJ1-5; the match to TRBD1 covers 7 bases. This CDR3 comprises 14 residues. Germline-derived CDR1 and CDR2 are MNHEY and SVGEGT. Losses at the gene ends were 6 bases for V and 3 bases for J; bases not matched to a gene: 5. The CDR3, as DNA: TGTGCCAGCAGCCTACAGGGGATCAATCAGCCCCAGCATTTT. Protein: CASSLQGINQPQHF.

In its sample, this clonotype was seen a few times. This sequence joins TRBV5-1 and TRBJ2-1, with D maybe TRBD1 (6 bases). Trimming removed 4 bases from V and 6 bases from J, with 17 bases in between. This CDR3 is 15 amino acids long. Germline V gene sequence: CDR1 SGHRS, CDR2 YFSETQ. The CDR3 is CASSLLQGIANEQFF. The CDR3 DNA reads TGCGCCAGCAGCCTATTACAGGGAATTGCCAATGAGCAGTTCTTC.

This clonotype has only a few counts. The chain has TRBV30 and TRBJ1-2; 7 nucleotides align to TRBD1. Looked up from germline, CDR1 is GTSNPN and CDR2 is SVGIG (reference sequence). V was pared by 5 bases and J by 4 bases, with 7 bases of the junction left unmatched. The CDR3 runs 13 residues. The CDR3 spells CAWDGQAAYGYTF. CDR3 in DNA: TGTGCCTGGGACGGACAGGCGGCCTATGGCTACACCTTC.

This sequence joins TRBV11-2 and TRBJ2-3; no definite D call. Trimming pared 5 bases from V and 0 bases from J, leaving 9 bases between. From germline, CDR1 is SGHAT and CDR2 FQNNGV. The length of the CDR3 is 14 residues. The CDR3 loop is CASSGKGSTDTQYF. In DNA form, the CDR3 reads TGTGCCAGCAGCGGGAAGGGCAGCACAGATACGCAGTATTTT.

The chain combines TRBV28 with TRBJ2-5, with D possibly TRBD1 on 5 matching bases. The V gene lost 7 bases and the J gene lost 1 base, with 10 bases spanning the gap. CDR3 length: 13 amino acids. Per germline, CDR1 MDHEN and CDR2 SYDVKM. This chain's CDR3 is CASNGASQETQYF. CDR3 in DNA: TGTGCCAGCAATGGGGCTAGCCAAGAGACCCAGTACTTC.

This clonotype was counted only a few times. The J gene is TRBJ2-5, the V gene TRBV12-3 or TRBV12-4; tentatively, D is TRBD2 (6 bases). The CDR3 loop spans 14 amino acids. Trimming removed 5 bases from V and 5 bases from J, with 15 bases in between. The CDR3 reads CASSPLRGRETQYF. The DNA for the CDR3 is TGTGCCAGCAGTCCTCTGAGAGGGAGGGAGACCCAGTACTTC.

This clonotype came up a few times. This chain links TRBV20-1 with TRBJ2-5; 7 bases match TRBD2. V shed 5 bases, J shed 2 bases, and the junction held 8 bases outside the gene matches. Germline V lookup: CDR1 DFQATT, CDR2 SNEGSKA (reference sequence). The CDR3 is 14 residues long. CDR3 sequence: CSAPAASGQETQYF. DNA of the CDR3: TGCAGTGCTCCGGCGGCTAGCGGACAAGAGACCCAGTACTTC.

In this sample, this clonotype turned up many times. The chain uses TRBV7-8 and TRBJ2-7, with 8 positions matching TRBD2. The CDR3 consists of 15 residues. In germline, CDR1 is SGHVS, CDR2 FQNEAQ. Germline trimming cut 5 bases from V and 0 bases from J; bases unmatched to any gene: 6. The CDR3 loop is CASSKLADLSYEQYF. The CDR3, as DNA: TGTGCCAGCAGCAAACTAGCGGATCTCTCCTACGAGCAGTACTTC. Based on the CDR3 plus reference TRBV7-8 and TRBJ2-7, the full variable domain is GAGVSQSPRYKVAKRGQDVALRCDPISGHVSLFWYQQALGQGPEFLTYFQNEAQLDKSGLPSDRFFAERPEGSVSTLKIQRTQQEDSAVYLCASSKLADLSYEQYFGPGTRLTVT.

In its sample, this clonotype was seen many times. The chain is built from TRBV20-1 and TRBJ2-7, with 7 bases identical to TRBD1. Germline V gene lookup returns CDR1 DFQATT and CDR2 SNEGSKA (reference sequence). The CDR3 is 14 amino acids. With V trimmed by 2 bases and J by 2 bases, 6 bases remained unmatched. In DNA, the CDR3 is TGCAGTGCTAGAAACAGGGGTACGGCCTACGAGCAGTACTTC. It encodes CSARNRGTAYEQYF.

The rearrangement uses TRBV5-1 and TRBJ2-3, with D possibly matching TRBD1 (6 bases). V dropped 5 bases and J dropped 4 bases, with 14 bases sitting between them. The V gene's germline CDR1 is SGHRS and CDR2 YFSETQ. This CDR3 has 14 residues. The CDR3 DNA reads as TGCGCCAGCAGTAAGGTAGCAGGGGCAGATACGCAGTATTTT. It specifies CASSKVAGADTQYF.

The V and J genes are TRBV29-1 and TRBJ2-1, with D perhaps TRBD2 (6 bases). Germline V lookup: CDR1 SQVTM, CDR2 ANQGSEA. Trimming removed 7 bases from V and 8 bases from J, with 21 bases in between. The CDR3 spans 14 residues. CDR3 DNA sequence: TGCAGCGCACTACCGGGACTCTTTAACCATGAGCAGTTCTTC. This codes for CSALPGLFNHEQFF.

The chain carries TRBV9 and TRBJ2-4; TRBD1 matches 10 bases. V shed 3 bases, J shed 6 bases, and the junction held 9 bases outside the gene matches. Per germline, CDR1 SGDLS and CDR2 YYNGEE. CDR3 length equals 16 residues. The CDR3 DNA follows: TGTGCCAGCAGCGGACCGACAGGGGGCGCTTTAAACATTCAGTACTTC. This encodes CASSGPTGGALNIQYF.

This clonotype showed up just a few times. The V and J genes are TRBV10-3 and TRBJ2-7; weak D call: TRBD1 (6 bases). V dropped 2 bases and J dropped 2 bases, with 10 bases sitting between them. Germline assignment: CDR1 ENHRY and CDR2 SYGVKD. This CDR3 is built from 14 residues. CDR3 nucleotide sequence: TGTGCCATCAGTGAGGGACAGACCACCTACGAGCAGTACTTC. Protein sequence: CAISEGQTTYEQYF.

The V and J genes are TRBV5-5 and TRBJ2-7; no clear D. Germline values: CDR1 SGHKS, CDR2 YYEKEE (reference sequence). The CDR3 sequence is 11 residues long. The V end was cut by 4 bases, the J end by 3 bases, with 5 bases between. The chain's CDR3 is CASSAIYEQYF. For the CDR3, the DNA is TGTGCCAGCAGCGCGATCTACGAGCAGTACTTC. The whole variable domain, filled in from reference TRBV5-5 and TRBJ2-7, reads DAGVTQSPTHLIKTRGQQVTLRCSPISGHKSVSWYQQVLGQGPQFIFQYYEKEERGRGNFPDRFSARQFPNYSSELNVNALLLGDSALYLCASSAIYEQYFGPGTRLTVT.

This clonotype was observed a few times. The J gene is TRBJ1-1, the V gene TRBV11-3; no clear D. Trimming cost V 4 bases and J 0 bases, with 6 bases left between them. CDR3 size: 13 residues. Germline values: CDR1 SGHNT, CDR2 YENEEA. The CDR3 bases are TGTGCCAGCAGCTCTCGGATGAACACTGAAGCTTTCTTT. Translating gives CASSSRMNTEAFF.

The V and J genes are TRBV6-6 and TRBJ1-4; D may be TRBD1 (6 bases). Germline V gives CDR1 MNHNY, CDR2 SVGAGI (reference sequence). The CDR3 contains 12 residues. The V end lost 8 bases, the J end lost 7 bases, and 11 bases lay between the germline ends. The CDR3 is CASATGAEKLFF. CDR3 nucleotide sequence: TGTGCCAGCGCGACAGGCGCTGAAAAACTGTTTTTT.